This T cell receptor (beta chain) was sequenced for a study of Ad26.COV2.S vaccination and SARS-CoV-2 variants. Study summary: Intramuscular Ad26.COV2.S doses were given once or twice, 56 days apart. Overall study results and limits: Compared with placebo recipients, vaccine recipients had higher spike-specific TCR breadth. Following vaccination, spike-specific CD8+ and CD4+ T cell responses reportedly exhibited substantial breadth.

From germline, CDR1 is SEHNR and CDR2 FQNEAQ (reference sequence). The CDR3 covers 16 residues. Trimming pared 1 base from V and 5 bases from J, leaving 15 bases between. As regards this clone: Its antigen is unknown.

The treatment denotes: 15 to 20 received Ad26.COV2.S at low or high dose, single or two shots; about 5 received placebo; per-sample allocation not given. Material that was analyzed had been drawn on day 63 after the first vaccine or placebo injection. It was Wuhan-strain SARS-CoV-2 spike that the Ad26 vaccine vector expressed. Only in-frame clones appear in the TCRdb table, and some are missing; sequencing was by immunoSEQ multiplex PCR. In the table there are hundreds of thousands of clones, around nine tenths of which are singletons. The TCR comes from a person between 18 and 65 years old who received the Ad26.COV2.S COVID-19 vaccine or a placebo. The sequencing used peripheral blood, collected in a trial of Ad26.COV2.S vaccine versus placebo. This chain links TRBV7-9 with TRBJ2-1, with a weak D call TRBD1 (5 bases). The CDR3 coding sequence is TGTGCCAGCAGCTTAGGGATTGGCAGGGCCGACAATGAGCAGTTCTTC. It encodes CASSLGIGRADNEQFF.